Below are 13 T cell receptor beta chains sequenced from a single sample in a study of blood T cell repertoires in COVID-19. Assay: immunoSEQ multiplex PCR; the TCRdb copy retains only in-frame clones and omits some. In the table there are 100,000 to 150,000 clones, around 82% of which are singletons. Specimen: peripheral blood. Receptor source: a man at least 80 years old with active or convalescent COVID-19.

The chain recombines TRBV28 with TRBJ1-5; tentative D call: TRBD1 (5 bases). V was pared by 7 bases and J by 6 bases, with 13 bases between. CDR1 is MDHEN, CDR2 SYDVKM, per germline. This CDR3 is built from 13 residues. CDR3 protein: CASKGAYPQPQHF. DNA of the CDR3: TGTGCCAGCAAAGGGGCATATCCTCAGCCCCAGCATTTT.

This chain joins TRBV7-9 and TRBJ2-5; TRBD1 agrees at 9 bases. V lost 6 bases and J lost 5; bases outside the gene matches: 7. The V gene's germline CDR1 is SEHNR and CDR2 FQNEAQ (reference sequence). The CDR3 covers 14 residues. CDR3 residues: CASSHRGRGETQYF. In DNA form, the CDR3 reads TGTGCCAGCAGTCACAGGGGGCGCGGGGAGACCCAGTACTTC.

The V and J genes are TRBV6-4 and TRBJ2-2; the D is unclear. Trimming left V 5 bases short and J 5 bases short, with 9 bases between. Looked up from germline, CDR1 is MRHNA and CDR2 is SNTAGT. The CDR3 has 13 residues. CDR3 amino acids: CASSLDSTGELFF. CDR3 in DNA: TGTGCCAGCAGTCTAGATTCAACCGGGGAGCTGTTTTTT.

The chain links TRBV5-1 to TRBJ1-2; 9 bases fit TRBD1. The CDR3 sequence is 15 residues long. CDR1 is SGHRS, CDR2 YFSETQ, per germline. J gave up 3 bases and V 2 bases, and 5 bases lay outside the gene matches. The CDR3 loop reads CASSLQGAEDYGYTF. DNA of the CDR3: TGCGCCAGCAGCTTACAGGGGGCTGAGGACTATGGCTACACCTTC.

The DNA for the CDR3 is TGTGCCAGCAGCCAAGTAGCCGGGACAGGGAATTCACCCCTCCACTTT. This sequence encodes CASSQVAGTGNSPLHF. This sequence joins TRBV3-1 (or the pseudogene TRBV3-2) and TRBJ1-6, with TRBD1 identical over 9 bases. Germline V gene lookup returns CDR1 LGHDT and CDR2 YNNKEL (reference sequence). The length of the CDR3 is 16 residues. Trimming cost V 1 base and J 7 bases; bases outside gene matches: 5.

The genes are TRBV10-2 and TRBJ1-2, with D perhaps matching TRBD1 (6 bases). Trimming cost V 2 bases and J 2 bases, with 9 bases left between them. Germline V gene sequence: CDR1 WSHSY, CDR2 SAAADI. This CDR3 has 14 amino acids. CDR3 sequence reads: CASSEPGQNYGYTF. The DNA for the CDR3 is TGCGCCAGCAGTGAGCCGGGACAAAACTATGGCTACACCTTC.

The J gene is TRBJ1-2, the V gene TRBV23-1; D gene ambiguous. TRBV23-1 is an open reading frame, and its role is uncertain. The CDR3 has 13 residues. Trimming shortened V by 1 base and J by 2 bases, and 5 bases separated the two germline ends. The chain's CDR3 is CASSQCQNYGYTF. CDR3 bases: TGCGCCAGCAGTCAATGCCAGAACTATGGCTACACCTTC.

J is TRBJ1-3 and V is TRBV6-2 or TRBV6-3; possible D gene TRBD1, 5 bases. This CDR3 has 14 amino acids. Trimming removed 5 bases from V and 0 bases from J, with 8 bases in between. The germline CDR1 and CDR2 sequences are MNHEY and SVGEGT. The CDR3 reads CASSGDSSGNTIYF. CDR3 nucleotide sequence: TGTGCCAGCAGTGGTGACAGCTCTGGAAACACCATATATTTT.

This rearrangement joins TRBV7-2 to TRBJ1-1; a possible D gene is TRBD1 (6 bases). Deletions cut 2 bases from V and 7 bases from J, with 11 bases between. Germline values: CDR1 SGHTA, CDR2 FQGNSA. CDR3 length: 13 residues. CDR3 nucleotides: TGTGCCAGCAGCTTACAGGGGCTGGGTGAAGCTTTCTTT. Translating it yields CASSLQGLGEAFF.

The CDR3 region is CASSFGTGIYEQYF. Written as DNA, the CDR3 is TGTGCCAGCAGCTTCGGGACAGGGATTTACGAGCAGTACTTC. The chain employs TRBV7-9 and TRBJ2-7; TRBD1 matches at 9 bases. The germline V gene has CDR1 SEHNR and CDR2 FQNEAQ (reference sequence). With 3 bases clipped from V and 4 bases from J, the junction kept 4 bases outside the gene matches. The CDR3 covers 14 residues.

This rearrangement joins TRBV28 to TRBJ2-7; no firm D call. V lost 3 bases and J lost 5, with 5 bases in between. The CDR3 runs 11 residues. Germline CDR1 reads MDHEN; CDR2 reads SYDVKM. The CDR3 spells CASSLSHEQYF. The CDR3 bases are TGTGCCAGCAGTTTGAGTCACGAGCAGTACTTC.

This chain connects TRBV3-1 (or the pseudogene TRBV3-2) to TRBJ2-2, with TRBD1 matching over 7 bases. The V gene's germline CDR1 is LGHDT and CDR2 YNNKEL (reference sequence). Losses at the gene ends were 2 bases for V and 5 bases for J; bases not matched to a gene: 2. The CDR3 loop spans 14 amino acids. CDR3 nucleotide sequence: TGTGCCAGCAGCCAACTGGGACAGACCGGGGAGCTGTTTTTT. Its protein product is CASSQLGQTGELFF.

The gene calls are TRBV2 and TRBJ1-5, with 9 bases aligning to TRBD1. V gave up 5 bases and J gave up 4 bases; unmatched junction bases: 3. CDR1 and CDR2 (germline): SNHLY, FYNNEI. The CDR3 has 14 amino acids. CDR3 region: CASSRDRDNQPQHF. CDR3 DNA: TGTGCCAGCAGTCGGGACAGGGATAATCAGCCCCAGCATTTT. The whole variable domain, remainder taken from reference TRBV2 and TRBJ1-5, is EPEVTQTPSHQVTQMGQEVILRCVPISNHLYFYWYRQILGQKVEFLVSFYNNEISEKSEIFDDQFSVERPDGSNFTLKIRSTKLEDSAMYFCASSRDRDNQPQHFGDGTRLSIL.